The rows below give T cell receptor beta chains drawn from one sample of a study of blood T cell repertoires in COVID-19. Measured with immunoSEQ multiplex PCR; TCRdb has only the in-frame clones, and not every one. The sample holds under 350,000 clones, roughly 91% seen once. Specimen: peripheral blood. These receptor sequences come from a woman in her twenties or thirties with COVID-19, enrolled during active disease. Both conserved end residues are part of each CDR3. The D gene is left open where the match is weak. Not every row has a clone size; where given, it reads once, few, many or a size class.

J	size	D	V	DNA	CDR3
TRBJ1-1	NA	NA	TRBV7-2	TGTGCCAGCAGCTCGGAGGGGCGATTGGGGACTTCGGCTTTCTTT	CASSSEGRLGTSAFF
TRBJ2-7	NA	NA	TRBV30	TGTGCCTGGGGATTCCCTTACGAGCAGTACTTC	CAWGFPYEQYF
TRBJ2-1	NA	TRBD1	TRBV6-4	TGTGCCAGCAGCTCCGGGACAGGGACCTACAATGAGCAGTTCTTC	CASSSGTGTYNEQFF
TRBJ2-1	once	TRBD1	TRBV28	TGTGCCAGCTACCCTCCGGGACAGACCTACAATGAGCAGTTCTTC	CASYPPGQTYNEQFF
TRBJ1-1	NA	NA	TRBV4-2	TGTGCCAGCAGCCAAGATTGGACGGGACTCGTAGCAGCTTTCTTT	CASSQDWTGLVAAFF
TRBJ1-4	NA	TRBD1	TRBV13	TGTGCCAGCAGCTTATTAAAAGGGACAGGGGGTGAAAAACTGTTTTTT	CASSLLKGTGGEKLFF
TRBJ2-7	NA	TRBD1	TRBV4-3	TGCGCCAGCAGCCATTCAGCGACAGGGGGCTCGTACGAGCAGTACTTC	CASSHSATGGSYEQYF
TRBJ1-2	NA	TRBD1	TRBV4-3	TGCGCCAGCAGCCAAGTTAGGGGGCAATCAGGTGGCTACACCTTC	CASSQVRGQSGGYTF
TRBJ1-2	NA	TRBD1	TRBV12-3/TRBV12-4	TGTGCCAGCAGGACAGGGGGATCTGGCTACACCTTC	CASRTGGSGYTF
TRBJ1-1	NA	NA	TRBV7-8	TGTGCCAGCAGCTCGAGGACAGACCTCGGGGCTTTCTTT	CASSSRTDLGAFF
TRBJ1-1	NA	NA	TRBV6-2/TRBV6-3	TGTGCCAGCAGTCCCCCAGACAACATGAACACTGAAGCTTTCTTT	CASSPPDNMNTEAFF
TRBJ2-2	few	TRBD2	TRBV6-2/TRBV6-3	TGTGCCAGCAACCCCGGAGGGCCCGGGAGGGGTACCGGGGAGCTGTTTTTT	CASNPGGPGRGTGELFF
TRBJ1-5	few	NA	TRBV19	TGTGCCAGTACATCTTACGGTGGCAATCAGCCCCAGCATTTT	CASTSYGGNQPQHF
TRBJ1-5	NA	TRBD1	TRBV18	TGTGCCAGCTCAGTGACAGGGGAAGGTCAGCCCCAGCATTTT	CASSVTGEGQPQHF
TRBJ1-6	NA	NA	TRBV2	TGTGCCAGCAGTGAGAGGGCCTTAAGCTCCTATAATTCACCCCTCCACTTT	CASSERALSSYNSPLHF
TRBJ2-7	NA	TRBD1	TRBV5-1	TGCGCCAGCAGCTCCACAGGGGCCGAGCAGTACTTC	CASSSTGAEQYF
TRBJ2-1	NA	TRBD2	TRBV10-3	TGTGCCATCAGTGCAGCGGGGGTAAATGAGCAGTTCTTC	CAISAAGVNEQFF
TRBJ1-1	NA	NA	TRBV7-6	TGTGCCAGCAGCTTAGAGGCAGGGTGGGGGGGTATGCGCACTGAAGCTTTCTTT	CASSLEAGWGGMRTEAFF
TRBJ2-1	NA	TRBD2	TRBV7-2	TGTGCCAGCAGCCCGGGGGGGACTAGCAGTCCTGAGCAGTTCTTC	CASSPGGTSSPEQFF
TRBJ2-3	NA	TRBD1	TRBV5-1	TGCGCCAGCAGCCAAACAGGGGGAAGAGATACGCAGTATTTT	CASSQTGGRDTQYF
TRBJ1-6	NA	TRBD1	TRBV7-9	TGTGCCAGCAGCTTAGAGCAGGGGGCCGGTAATTCACCCCTCCACTTT	CASSLEQGAGNSPLHF
TRBJ1-6	NA	TRBD1	TRBV28	TGTGCCAGCAGTTCCGGACAGGGAATTTCACCCCTCCACTTT	CASSSGQGISPLHF
TRBJ2-5	once	NA	TRBV12-2	TGTGCAAGTCGCTTAGCGCGACTAGCGGGGGGCCAGTACCAAGAGACCCAGTACTTC	CASRLARLAGGQYQETQYF
TRBJ1-1	NA	NA	TRBV25-1	TGTGCCAGCAGTGTGGGAGCGGGAACTGAAGCTTTCTTT	CASSVGAGTEAFF
TRBJ1-6	NA	TRBD1	TRBV30	TGTGCCTGGACCCGCGGACAGGGCTATAATTCACCCCTCCACTTT	CAWTRGQGYNSPLHF
TRBJ2-7	NA	TRBD2	TRBV10-3	TGTGCCATCAGTGATTCGGGGGGAAACTCCTACGAGCAGTACTTC	CAISDSGGNSYEQYF
TRBJ2-1	few	NA	TRBV18	TGTGCCAGCTCACTTGACAGCCGATTTCGGAATGAGCAGTTCTTC	CASSLDSRFRNEQFF
TRBJ1-2	NA	NA	TRBV7-2	TGTGCCAGCAGCCACCAGGGACACCTTCGGGACTATGGCTACACCTTC	CASSHQGHLRDYGYTF
TRBJ2-5	once	NA	TRBV12-2	TGTGCAAGTCGCTTAAATCCTAGCGGGGGGTCCCGATGGACCCAGTACTTC	CASRLNPSGGSRWTQYF
TRBJ2-2	NA	NA	TRBV21-1	TGTGCCAGCAGCAAAGGGAGCAGGACACTCGGGACAGGGGTATCCGGGGAGCTGTTTTTT	CASSKGSRTLGTGVSGELFF
TRBJ2-1	NA	NA	TRBV3-1/TRBV3-2	TGTGCCAGCTCGAGAGGGACTTCCCCTTCCAATGAGCAGTTCTTC	CASSRGTSPSNEQFF